This entry describes one TCR beta chain. This record belongs to a study of T cells in Graves' hyperthyroidism and ophthalmopathy. For the diagnoses, clinical symptoms, serum thyroxine and TRAb, thyroid ultrasound and orbital computed tomography were used. It was RNA transcripts that yielded the amplified TCR beta CDR3 regions. The HTBI primer set was used in a first-round RT-PCR of the TCR CDR3. TCRdb reanalysed the multiplex PCR reads using MiXCR and keeps one entry per CDR3 protein. Of 700,000 or so distinct CDR3 sequences detected, approximately 15% appear once; the ten largest clones hold under 15%. The sequence was collected from a woman in her forties or fifties with Graves' ophthalmopathy. The sample was blood.

Written as DNA, the CDR3 is TGTGCCAGCAGTTACTCGAGTTCGGGGGCCTACGAGCAGTACTTC. Translating gives CASSYSSSGAYEQYF. The chain is built from TRBV6-2 or TRBV6-3 and TRBJ2-7; D possibly corresponds to TRBD2 (6 bases). This CDR3 has 15 residues. V dropped 0 bases and J dropped 2 bases, with 11 bases sitting between them. From germline, CDR1 is MNHEY and CDR2 SVGEGT.